The 14 T cell receptor beta chains below were found in one sample sequenced in a study of control samples from healthy donors and cancer patients. Clones were sequenced by immunoSEQ multiplex PCR, and TCRdb holds only the in-frame ones, with some missing. The repertoire holds about 100,000 clones, with about 90% as singletons. The specimen sequenced was blood. All receptors derive from a young man in good health.

In this sample, this clone turned up once. The chain is built from TRBV27 and TRBJ2-5; unclear D gene. V lost 3 bases to trimming and J lost 5 bases, with 10 bases between them. CDR1 and CDR2 from the germline V gene are MNHEY and SMNVEV (reference sequence). This CDR3 has 13 amino acids. CDR3 nucleotide sequence: TGTGCCAGCAGTTTGAGGATTAGGGAGACCCAGTACTTC. Translating gives CASSLRIRETQYF.

The CDR3 DNA follows: TGTGCCAGCAGTTACGGAGGGCCCGGACTAGCGTACAATGAGCAGTTCTTC. The encoded protein is CASSYGGPGLAYNEQFF. The chain carries TRBV6-2 or TRBV6-3 and TRBJ2-1; 9 bases are a match to TRBD2. The CDR3 length is 17 residues. V shed 2 bases, J shed 4 bases, and the junction held 9 bases outside the gene matches. From germline, CDR1 is MNHEY and CDR2 SVGEGT.

V usage is TRBV19 and J usage is TRBJ2-2; 9 bases line up with TRBD1. Germline loops: CDR1 LNHDA, CDR2 SQIVND (reference sequence). Unmatched junction bases numbered 10, after V lost 9 bases and J lost 5 bases. The CDR3 is 15 amino acids. Written as DNA, the CDR3 is TGTGCCAGCCTAAACCGGGACAGGGCAACCGGGGAGCTGTTTTTT. Its translation: CASLNRDRATGELFF.

To note about this clone: Other DNA variants within this sample encode the same CDR3. The rearrangement links TRBV27 to TRBJ1-2, with a tentative D call TRBD1 (6 bases). The CDR3 loop spans 14 amino acids. V was trimmed by 5 bases and J by 8 bases, leaving 18 bases between them. The germline V gene has CDR1 MNHEY and CDR2 SMNVEV (reference sequence). CDR3 bases: TGTGCCAGCAGTCCTCAGGACAGTGACAGGGGCTACACCTTC. Amino acids: CASSPQDSDRGYTF.

V gene TRBV18 combines with J gene TRBJ1-5; unclear D gene. CDR1 KGHSH and CDR2 LQKENI come from the germline V gene. This CDR3 spans 15 amino acids. V lost 0 bases, J lost 1 base, and 7 bases lay in between. The CDR3 sequence is CASSPPGRSNQPQHF. CDR3 sequence (DNA): TGTGCCAGCTCACCACCGGGGAGGAGCAATCAGCCCCAGCATTTT. Combining the CDR3 with reference TRBV18 and TRBJ1-5 gives the whole variable domain NAGVMQNPRHLVRRRGQEARLRCSPMKGHSHVYWYRQLPEEGLKFMVYLQKENIIDESGMPKERFSAEFPKEGPSILRIQQVVRGDSAAYFCASSPPGRSNQPQHFGDGTRLSIL.

The CDR3, as DNA: TGTGCCAGCTCAGCCTACTCGGCGGGGGCCAAAAACATTCAGTACTTC. Its protein is CASSAYSAGAKNIQYF. This chain connects TRBV2 to TRBJ2-4, with D perhaps matching TRBD2 (6 bases). The CDR3 totals 16 residues. CDR1 and CDR2 (germline): SNHLY, FYNNEI. The V and J ends lost 8 bases and 1 base respectively, with 18 bases between them.

J is TRBJ2-7 and V is TRBV9; D possibly corresponds to TRBD1 (7 bases). Germline values: CDR1 SGDLS, CDR2 YYNGEE. The CDR3 is 15 residues long. Trimming stripped 4 bases from V and 2 bases from J, with 16 bases between. The CDR3 protein is CASSTRDSIAYEQYF. CDR3 bases: TGTGCCAGCAGCACGCGGGACAGCATCGCCTACGAGCAGTACTTC.

The chain couples TRBV7-8 to TRBJ2-1, with a tentative D call TRBD2 (5 bases). This CDR3 spans 12 amino acids. Germline values: CDR1 SGHVS, CDR2 FQNEAQ. Trimming took off 2 bases at V and 10 bases at J, with 9 bases between the two ends. The CDR3 protein is CASSLRGGEQFF. Here the CDR3 DNA reads TGTGCCAGCAGCTTACGGGGTGGGGAGCAGTTCTTC. Full variable domain (missing parts from reference TRBV7-8 and TRBJ2-1): GAGVSQSPRYKVAKRGQDVALRCDPISGHVSLFWYQQALGQGPEFLTYFQNEAQLDKSGLPSDRFFAERPEGSVSTLKIQRTQQEDSAVYLCASSLRGGEQFFGPGTRLTVL.

The V gene is TRBV2, the J gene TRBJ1-5, with 8 nucleotides matching TRBD1. The CDR3 totals 15 residues. Germline V lookup: CDR1 SNHLY, CDR2 FYNNEI. V gave up 5 bases and J gave up 4 bases; unmatched junction bases: 7. The CDR3 sequence: CASSSGQGTNQPQHF. As DNA, the CDR3 is TGTGCCAGCAGTAGCGGACAGGGCACAAATCAGCCCCAGCATTTT. The variable domain in full, with the rest retrieved from reference TRBV2 and TRBJ1-5, is EPEVTQTPSHQVTQMGQEVILRCVPISNHLYFYWYRQILGQKVEFLVSFYNNEISEKSEIFDDQFSVERPDGSNFTLKIRSTKLEDSAMYFCASSSGQGTNQPQHFGDGTRLSIL.

The chain links TRBV4-1 to TRBJ1-4, with D hard to call. CDR1 and CDR2 (germline): MGHRA, YSYEKL. V was shortened by 1 base and J by 8 bases, with 14 bases between the two germline ends. The CDR3 contains 15 residues. CDR3 nucleotides: TGCGCCAGCAGCCAAGGGTCCATCAGCTCGGAAAAACTGTTTTTT. Protein product: CASSQGSISSEKLFF.

V is TRBV24-1 and J is TRBJ2-3; no reliable D call. The V gene lost 5 bases and the J gene lost 1 base, with 9 bases spanning the gap. CDR3 size: 14 residues. The germline V gene encodes CDR1 KGHDR and CDR2 SFDVKD. CDR3: CATSGNSRTDTQYF. As DNA, the CDR3 is TGTGCCACCAGTGGTAACAGCCGCACAGATACGCAGTATTTT.

The genes are TRBV11-2 and TRBJ2-1; TRBD2 matches at 8 bases. This CDR3 contains 13 residues. CDR1 and CDR2 (germline): SGHAT, FQNNGV. Losses at the gene ends were 5 bases for V and 7 bases for J; bases not matched to a gene: 4. The CDR3 protein is CASSRGTSNEQFF. The CDR3 DNA reads as TGTGCCAGCAGCCGAGGGACTAGTAATGAGCAGTTCTTC. Variable domain in full (rest from reference TRBV11-2 and TRBJ2-1): EAGVAQSPRYKIIEKRQSVAFWCNPISGHATLYWYQQILGQGPKLLIQFQNNGVVDDSQLPKDRFSAERLKGVDSTLKIQPAKLEDSAVYLCASSRGTSNEQFFGPGTRLTVL.

The chain joins TRBV28 to TRBJ2-5; 11 nucleotides line up with TRBD2. This CDR3 has 16 residues. The germline gives CDR1 MDHEN, CDR2 SYDVKM. V shed 5 bases, J shed 1 base, and the junction held 6 bases outside the gene matches. The CDR3 here is CASSPQTSGVQETQYF. CDR3 DNA: TGTGCCAGCAGTCCCCAGACTAGCGGGGTCCAAGAGACCCAGTACTTC. The full variable domain, in which reference TRBV28 and TRBJ2-5 provide the parts outside the CDR3, is DVKVTQSSRYLVKRTGEKVFLECVQDMDHENMFWYRQDPGLGLRLIYFSYDVKMKEKGDIPEGYSVSREKKERFSLILESASTNQTSMYLCASSPQTSGVQETQYFGPGTRLLVL.

The chain is built from TRBV10-3 and TRBJ1-1, with TRBD1 matching over 7 bases. Germline V CDR1 and CDR2: ENHRY, SYGVKD. The CDR3 is 14 amino acids. The ends lost 5 bases at V and 2 bases at J; junction bases unmatched: 5. The CDR3 DNA reads as TGTGCCATCAGTTTCAGGGACAGTAACACTGAAGCTTTCTTT. This sequence encodes CAISFRDSNTEAFF.